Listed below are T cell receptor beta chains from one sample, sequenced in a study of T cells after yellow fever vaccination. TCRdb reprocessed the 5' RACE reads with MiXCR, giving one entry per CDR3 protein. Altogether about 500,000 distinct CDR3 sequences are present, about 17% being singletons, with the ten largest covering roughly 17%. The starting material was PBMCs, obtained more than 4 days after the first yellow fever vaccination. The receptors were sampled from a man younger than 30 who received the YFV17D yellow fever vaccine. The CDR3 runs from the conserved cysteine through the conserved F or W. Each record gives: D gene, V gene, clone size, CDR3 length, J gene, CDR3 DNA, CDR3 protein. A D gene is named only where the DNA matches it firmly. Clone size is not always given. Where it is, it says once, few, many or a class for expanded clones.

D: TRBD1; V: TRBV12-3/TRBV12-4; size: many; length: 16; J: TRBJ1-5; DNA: TGTGCCAGCAGTTTAAGAGGGACAGATAGCAATCAGCCCCAGCATTTT; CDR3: CASSLRGTDSNQPQHF
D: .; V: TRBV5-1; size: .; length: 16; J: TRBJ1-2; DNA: TGCGCCAGCAGCCGCTTACTCGGGGGTTATAACTATGGCTACACCTTC; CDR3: CASSRLLGGYNYGYTF
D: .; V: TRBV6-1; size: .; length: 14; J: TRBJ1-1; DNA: TGTGCCAGCAGTCGACTTGACAGGCCAGGGGAAGCTTTCTTT; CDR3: CASSRLDRPGEAFF
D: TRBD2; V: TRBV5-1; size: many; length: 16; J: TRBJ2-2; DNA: TGCGCCAGCAGCTTACGAAGCGGGGGGAACACCGGGGAGCTGTTTTTT; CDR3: CASSLRSGGNTGELFF
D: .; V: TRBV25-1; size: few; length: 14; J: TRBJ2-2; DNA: TGTGCCAGCAGTGAACCCATCGGCACCGGGGAGCTGTTTTTT; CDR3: CASSEPIGTGELFF
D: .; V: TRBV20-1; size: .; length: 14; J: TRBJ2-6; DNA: TGCAGTGCTAGAGACAACTCTGGGGCCAACGTCCTGACTTTC; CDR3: CSARDNSGANVLTF
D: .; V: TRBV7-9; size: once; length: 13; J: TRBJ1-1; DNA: TGTGCCAGCAGTTTGGGGGGGGATTTTGAAGCTTTCTTT; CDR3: CASSLGGDFEAFF
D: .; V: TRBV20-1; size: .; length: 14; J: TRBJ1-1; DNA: TGCAGTGCTAGAGTTTTCAGCTTGAACACTGAAGCTTTCTTT; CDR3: CSARVFSLNTEAFF
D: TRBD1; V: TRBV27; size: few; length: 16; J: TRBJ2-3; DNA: TGTGCCAGCAGTTCTCGGGACAGGGGGTACACAGATACGCAGTATTTT; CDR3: CASSSRDRGYTDTQYF
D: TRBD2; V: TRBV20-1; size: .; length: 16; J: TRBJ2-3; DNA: TGCAGGCAAATAGCCGGGGGAGCGGGGGGCACAGATACGCAGTATTTT; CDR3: CRQIAGGAGGTDTQYF
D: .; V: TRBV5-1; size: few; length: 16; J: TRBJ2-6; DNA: TGCGCCAGCAGCTTGCCCAGGGTCCGGGGGGCCAACGTCCTGACTTTC; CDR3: CASSLPRVRGANVLTF
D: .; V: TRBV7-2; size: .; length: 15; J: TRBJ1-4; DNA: TGTGCCAGCAGCTTCGGGGGAACAACTAATGAAAAACTGTTTTTT; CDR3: CASSFGGTTNEKLFF
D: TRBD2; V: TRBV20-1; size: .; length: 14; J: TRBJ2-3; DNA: TGCAGTGTCGAGGGCGGGGGGGCGGCAGATACGCAGTATTTT; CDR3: CSVEGGGAADTQYF
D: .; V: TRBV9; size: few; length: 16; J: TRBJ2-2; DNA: TGTGCCAGCAGCGCCGGGACACTCGTTTCATCCGGGGAGCTGTTTTTT; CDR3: CASSAGTLVSSGELFF
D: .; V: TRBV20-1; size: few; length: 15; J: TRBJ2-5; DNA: TGCAGTGCTAGTCCCGGCCGGGGCCACCCAGAGACCCAGTACTTC; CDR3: CSASPGRGHPETQYF
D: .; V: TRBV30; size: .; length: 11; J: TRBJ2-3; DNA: TGTGCCTGGAGCGTGATAGTTACGCAGTATTTT; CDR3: CAWSVIVTQYF
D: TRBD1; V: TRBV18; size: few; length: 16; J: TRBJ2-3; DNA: TGTGCCAGCTCACCACCGGGGCAGGGGGCCACAGATACGCAGTATTTT; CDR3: CASSPPGQGATDTQYF
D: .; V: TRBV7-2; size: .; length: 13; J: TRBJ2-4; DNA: TGTGCCAGCAGCTTCACAGGTGTGGACATTCAGTACTTC; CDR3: CASSFTGVDIQYF
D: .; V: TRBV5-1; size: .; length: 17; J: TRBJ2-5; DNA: TGCGCCAGCAGCTCCGGGACACTTCAGACCATACAAGAGACCCAGTACTTC; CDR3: CASSSGTLQTIQETQYF
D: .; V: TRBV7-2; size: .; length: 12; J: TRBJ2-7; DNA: TGTGCCAGCAGCCTTGACAGGCACGAGCAGTACTTC; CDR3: CASSLDRHEQYF
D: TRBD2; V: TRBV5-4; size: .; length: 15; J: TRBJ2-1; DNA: TGTGCCAGCAGCTGGTCCGGGACTAGCGGGGGGCCGCAGTTCTTC; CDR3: CASSWSGTSGGPQFF
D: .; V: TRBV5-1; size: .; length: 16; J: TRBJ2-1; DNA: TGCGCCAGCAGCTCTCGGGCGACGTACTCCTACAATGAGCAGTTCTTC; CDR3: CASSSRATYSYNEQFF
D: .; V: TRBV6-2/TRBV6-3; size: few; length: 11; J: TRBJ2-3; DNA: TGTGCCAGCAGCCCCGCCAATACGCAGTATTTT; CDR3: CASSPANTQYF
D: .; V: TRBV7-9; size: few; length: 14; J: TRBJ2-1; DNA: TGTGCCAGCAGTTCGGAGCGGGCCTACAATGAGCAGTTCTTC; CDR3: CASSSERAYNEQFF
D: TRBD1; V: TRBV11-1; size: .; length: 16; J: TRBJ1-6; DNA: TGTGCCAGCAGCCGTCGAGGGACAGGGGTAAATTCACCCCTCCACTTT; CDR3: CASSRRGTGVNSPLHF
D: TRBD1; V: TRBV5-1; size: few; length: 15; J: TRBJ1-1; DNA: TGCGCCAGCACCCCCATGGACAGGCTGAACACTGAAGCTTTCTTT; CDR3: CASTPMDRLNTEAFF
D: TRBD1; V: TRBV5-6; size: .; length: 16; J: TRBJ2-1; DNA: TGTGCCAGCAGCCCCACTGGGACAGGGGATTATAATGAGCAGTTCTTC; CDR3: CASSPTGTGDYNEQFF
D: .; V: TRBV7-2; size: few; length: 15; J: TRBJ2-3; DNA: TGTGCCAGCAGCTTAGTCAGCACCGGGGTAGATACGCAGTATTTT; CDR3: CASSLVSTGVDTQYF
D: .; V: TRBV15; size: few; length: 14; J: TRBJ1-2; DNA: TGTGCCACCAGCAGAGACCCGAGCAGCTATGGCTACACCTTC; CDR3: CATSRDPSSYGYTF
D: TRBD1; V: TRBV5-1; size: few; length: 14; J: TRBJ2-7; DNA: TGCGCCAGCAGCAAACAGGGGGCAGATTACGAGCAGTACTTC; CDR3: CASSKQGADYEQYF
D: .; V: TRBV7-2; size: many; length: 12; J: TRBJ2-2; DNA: TGTGCCAGCAGCTTATACACCGGGGAGCTGTTTTTT; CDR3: CASSLYTGELFF
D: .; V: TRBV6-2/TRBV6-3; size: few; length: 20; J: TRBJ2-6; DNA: TGTGCCAGCAGTTACGTCGTCCGGACGCCCCGTAGCTCTGGGGCCAACGTCCTGACTTTC; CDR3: CASSYVVRTPRSSGANVLTF
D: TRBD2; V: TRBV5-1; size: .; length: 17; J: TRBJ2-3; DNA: TGCGCCAGCAGCTCAGGGACTAGCGGGGCTAGCACAGATACGCAGTATTTT; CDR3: CASSSGTSGASTDTQYF
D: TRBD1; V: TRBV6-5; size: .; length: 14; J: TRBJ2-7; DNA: TGTGCCAGCAGTTACGGGACAGGGGCTGACGAGCAGTACTTC; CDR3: CASSYGTGADEQYF
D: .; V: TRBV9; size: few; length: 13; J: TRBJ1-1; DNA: TGTGCCAGCAGCGGGGGGGACCACACTGAAGCTTTCTTT; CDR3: CASSGGDHTEAFF
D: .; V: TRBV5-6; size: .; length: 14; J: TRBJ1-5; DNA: TGTGCCAGCAGCATACAGGGTCGCAATCAGCCCCAGCATTTT; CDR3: CASSIQGRNQPQHF
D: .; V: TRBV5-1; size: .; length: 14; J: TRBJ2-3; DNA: TGCGCCAGCAACCCGGGACAACTCACAGATACGCAGTATTTT; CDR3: CASNPGQLTDTQYF
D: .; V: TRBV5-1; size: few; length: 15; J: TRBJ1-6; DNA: TGCGCCAGCAGCTTGGGGGGAGCCCGGTATTCACCCCTCCACTTT; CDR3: CASSLGGARYSPLHF
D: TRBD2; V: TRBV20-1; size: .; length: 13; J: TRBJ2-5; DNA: TGCAGTGGATGGGCGGGGGGCCGAGGGACCCAGTACTTC; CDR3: CSGWAGGRGTQYF
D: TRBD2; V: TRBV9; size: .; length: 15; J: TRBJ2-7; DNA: TGTGCCAGCAGCTCCAGCGGGGGCCAGTCCTACGAGCAGTACTTC; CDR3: CASSSSGGQSYEQYF
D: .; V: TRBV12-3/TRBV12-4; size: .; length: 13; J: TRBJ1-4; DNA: TGTGCCAGCGCCCGAGACGGGAATGAAAAACTGTTTTTT; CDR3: CASARDGNEKLFF
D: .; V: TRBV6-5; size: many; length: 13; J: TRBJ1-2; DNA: TGTGCCAGCAGTTACTCGTTAACTGGCGGCTACACCTTC; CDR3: CASSYSLTGGYTF
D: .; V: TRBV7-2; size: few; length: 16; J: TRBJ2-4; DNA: TGTGCCAGCAGCGTGACAGTTCTTATAGCCAAAAACATTCAGTACTTC; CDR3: CASSVTVLIAKNIQYF